The 19 T cell receptor beta chains reported below all come from one sample, sequenced in a study of neurological immune-mediated disorders. One entry per CDR3 protein results from TCRdb running MiXCR on the 5' RACE reads. The table shows about 70,000 distinct CDR3 sequences, with 3.2% occurring only once. The sequencing sample was made of PBMCs. Receptors were obtained from a woman between 50 and 59 years old with multiple sclerosis.

This clonotype was observed at least ten times. The J gene is TRBJ1-1, the V gene TRBV15; D ambiguous. Germline values: CDR1 LNHNV, CDR2 YYDKDF (reference sequence). This CDR3 comprises 14 residues. Trimming cost V 7 bases and J 3 bases, with 15 bases left between them. CDR3 sequence (DNA): TGTGCCACCACCCTCCGGGGTGGGGACACTGAAGCTTTCTTT. Protein: CATTLRGGDTEAFF.

At least ten counts were recorded for this clonotype. The chain joins TRBV10-3 to TRBJ1-6; D is uncertain. The CDR3 sequence is 15 residues long. Germline V gene data show CDR1 as ENHRY and CDR2 as SYGVKD. V dropped 0 bases and J dropped 7 bases, with 10 bases sitting between them. The CDR3 is CAISESSGENSPLHF. In DNA form, the CDR3 reads TGTGCCATCAGTGAGTCCAGCGGAGAGAATTCACCCCTCCACTTT.

This clonotype has a count of ten or more. V gene TRBV12-3 or TRBV12-4 combines with J gene TRBJ2-1; D gene uncertain. CDR3 length equals 14 residues. Trimming took off 1 base at V and 2 bases at J, with 6 bases between the two ends. The CDR3 coding sequence is TGTGCCAGCAGTTTAGATCCTGCCTACAATGAGCAGTTCTTC. Translating it yields CASSLDPAYNEQFF.

This clonotype has a count of ten or more. The chain joins TRBV20-1 to TRBJ1-2, with D maybe TRBD1 (5 bases). Trimming took off 0 bases at V and 1 base at J, with 15 bases between the two ends. Germline loops: CDR1 DFQATT, CDR2 SNEGSKA (reference sequence). This CDR3 contains 16 residues. The CDR3 loop reads CSARDRQGWDNYGYTF. In DNA form, the CDR3 reads TGCAGTGCTAGAGATCGTCAGGGATGGGATAACTATGGCTACACCTTC.

This clonotype occurred many times. The chain combines TRBV18 with TRBJ2-3; TRBD1 might be the D (6 bases). Germline assignment: CDR1 KGHSH and CDR2 LQKENI. The CDR3 contains 14 residues. V shed 0 bases and J shed 2 bases, with 6 bases lying between them. Here the CDR3 reads CASSPPGATDTQYF. For the CDR3, the DNA is TGTGCCAGCTCACCACCGGGGGCCACAGATACGCAGTATTTT.

This clonotype was picked up many times. The V gene is TRBV20-1, the J gene TRBJ2-1; 7 bases line up with TRBD1. The germline V gene encodes CDR1 DFQATT and CDR2 SNEGSKA (reference sequence). The CDR3 runs 14 residues. Germline trimming cut 3 bases from V and 4 bases from J; bases unmatched to any gene: 6. In DNA, the CDR3 is TGCAGTGCTAGCCTTACACAGGGGTACAATGAGCAGTTCTTC. This encodes CSASLTQGYNEQFF.

This clonotype was seen ten or more times. The V and J genes are TRBV27 and TRBJ2-6; a weak D match, TRBD2 (6 bases). The length of the CDR3 is 15 residues. Per germline, CDR1 MNHEY and CDR2 SMNVEV (reference sequence). Trimming stripped 5 bases from V and 2 bases from J, with 10 bases between. The CDR3 sequence: CASSMGLAGANVLTF. The CDR3 bases are TGTGCCAGCAGTATGGGACTGGCTGGGGCCAACGTCCTGACTTTC.

This clonotype was observed many times. This chain uses TRBV20-1 with TRBJ2-2; D remains ambiguous. CDR3 length equals 15 residues. Trimming removed 0 bases at V and 1 base at J, with 9 bases between. Germline CDR1 reads DFQATT; CDR2 reads SNEGSKA (reference sequence). Here the CDR3 DNA reads TGCAGTGCTAGAGATTTTCGGAAGAACACCGGGGAGCTGTTTTTT. Protein sequence: CSARDFRKNTGELFF.

This clonotype was seen at least ten times. The chain joins TRBV6-2 or TRBV6-3 to TRBJ2-5; D not resolved. CDR3 length: 11 amino acids. Germline V lookup: CDR1 MNHEY, CDR2 SVGEGT. The V gene lost 5 bases and the J gene lost 5 bases, with 6 bases spanning the gap. The CDR3 DNA sequence: TGTGCCAGCAGTACCCAGGAGACCCAGTACTTC. Translation gives CASSTQETQYF.

This clonotype was seen ten or more times. V usage is TRBV5-1 and J usage is TRBJ2-7, with D unresolved. Germline loops: CDR1 SGHRS, CDR2 YFSETQ. The CDR3 has 14 amino acids. The V and J ends lost 0 bases and 0 bases respectively, with 7 bases between them. The CDR3 coding sequence is TGCGCCAGCAGCTTGGTGCCGGGCTCCTACGAGCAGTACGTC. Translating gives CASSLVPGSYEQYV.

In its sample, this clonotype was seen many times. V and J are TRBV4-3 and TRBJ2-5; TRBD1 might be the D (5 bases). V was clipped by 4 bases and J by 2 bases, with 11 bases between them. The germline CDR1 and CDR2 sequences are LGHNA and YSLEER. CDR3 size: 14 residues. CDR3 nucleotide sequence: TGCGCCAGCAGCCCCAGGGTGGCACAAGAGACCCAGTACTTC. Translated, it gives CASSPRVAQETQYF.

This clonotype occurred many times. This rearrangement joins TRBV3-1 to TRBJ2-2, with TRBD1 as a possible D gene (6 bases). Trimming took off 4 bases at V and 4 bases at J, with 10 bases between the two ends. Germline V lookup: CDR1 LGHDT, CDR2 YNNKEL (reference sequence). The CDR3 runs to 14 residues. CDR3 bases: TGTGCCAGCAGCCTACAGGGAGTCACCGGGGAGCTGTTTTTT. Its translation: CASSLQGVTGELFF.

This clonotype was seen ten or more times. The chain employs TRBV20-1 and TRBJ1-1; the D gene is possibly TRBD1 (5 bases). V was pared by 1 base and J by 3 bases, with 15 bases between. Germline assignment: CDR1 DFQATT and CDR2 SNEGSKA (reference sequence). The CDR3 extends over 15 amino acids. The CDR3 region has the DNA TGCAGTGCTAGAGGCTTGGGACGGACTTACACTGAAGCTTTCTTT. Translated: CSARGLGRTYTEAFF.

This clonotype showed up many times. The chain carries TRBV12-3 or TRBV12-4 and TRBJ2-2, with 9 bases identical to TRBD2. CDR3 length: 15 amino acids. The V and J ends lost 4 bases and 7 bases, in that order; junction bases with no gene match: 7. In DNA, the CDR3 is TGTGCCAGCAGTTCCGTAGCGGGAGAAGTCGGGGAGCTGTTTTTT. It specifies CASSSVAGEVGELFF.

This clonotype appeared many times. The chain employs TRBV20-1 and TRBJ2-3; D is perhaps TRBD1 (6 bases). Per germline, CDR1 DFQATT and CDR2 SNEGSKA (reference sequence). The CDR3 spans 14 residues. V was clipped by 3 bases and J by 2 bases, with 12 bases between them. The CDR3 nucleotides read TGCAGTGCTAGCCGGACAGACCCCACAGATACGCAGTATTTT. Amino acids: CSASRTDPTDTQYF.

At least ten counts were recorded for this clonotype. CDR3 sequence reads: CASSEYPTQAFF. The CDR3 bases are TGTGCCAGCAGTGAATACCCGACCCAAGCTTTCTTT. The chain recombines TRBV25-1 with TRBJ1-1; D ambiguous. Germline V gene data show CDR1 as MGHDK and CDR2 as SYGVNS. Trimming left V 0 bases short and J 9 bases short, with 8 bases between. This CDR3 is 12 amino acids long. The full variable domain, completed using reference TRBV25-1 and TRBJ1-1, is EADIYQTPRYLVIGTGKKITLECSQTMGHDKMYWYQQDPGMELHLIHYSYGVNSTEKGDLSSESTVSRIRTEHFPLTLESARPSHTSQYLCASSEYPTQAFFGQGTRLTVV.

Remarks on this clonotype: Being one base from a much bigger clone, this may be a read error. The gene calls are TRBV20-1 and TRBJ2-7, with 8 bases matching TRBD1. The CDR3 sequence is 15 residues long. After removal of 4 bases from V and 3 bases from J, the junction contained 11 bases not matched to a gene. Germline assignment: CDR1 DFQATT and CDR2 SNEGSKA (reference sequence). The CDR3 DNA reads as TGCAGTGCTAACTCTCCAATACAGGGGGGCTACGAGCAGTACGTC. Translation gives CSANSPIQGGYEQYV.

This clonotype has ten or more counts. V gene TRBV12-3 or TRBV12-4 combines with J gene TRBJ2-1; tentatively, D is TRBD2 (6 bases). The CDR3 has 13 amino acids. Trimming removed 8 bases from V and 8 bases from J, with 16 bases in between. This CDR3 is CASSAGRLDEQFF. In DNA, the CDR3 is TGTGCCAGCTCGGCGGGAAGGTTGGATGAGCAGTTCTTC.

This clonotype was observed many times. The rearrangement joins TRBV5-1 to TRBJ2-1; the match to TRBD2 covers 10 bases. The CDR3 has 14 amino acids. Germline loops: CDR1 SGHRS, CDR2 YFSETQ. J gave up 8 bases and V 0 bases, and 2 bases lay outside the gene matches. CDR3 amino acids: CASSLASGSYEQFF. Here the CDR3 DNA reads TGCGCCAGCAGCTTGGCTAGCGGGAGCTATGAGCAGTTCTTC.